The 30 T cell receptor beta chains listed next were all sequenced from one sample in a study of cytomegalovirus exposure and HLA in healthy donors. Measured with immunoSEQ multiplex PCR; TCRdb has only the in-frame clones, and not every one. The sample has 60,000 to 90,000 clones, approximately 80% seen once; the top ten hold around 3%. The sample was PBMCs. These receptors were collected from a man aged 25 to 40 in good health and CMV-seronegative.

V usage is TRBV7-8 and J usage is TRBJ2-7; 9 bases match TRBD1. V lost 10 bases and J lost 9; bases outside the gene matches: 13. Germline-derived CDR1 and CDR2 are SGHVS and FQNEAQ. The CDR3 contains 13 residues. The CDR3, as DNA: TGTGCCACATCCAGGGGTCGGGGACAGGGGCAGTACTTC. Amino acids: CATSRGRGQGQYF. Full variable domain (remainder filled in from reference TRBV7-8 and TRBJ2-7): GAGVSQSPRYKVAKRGQDVALRCDPISGHVSLFWYQQALGQGPEFLTYFQNEAQLDKSGLPSDRFFAERPEGSVSTLKIQRTQQEDSAVYLCATSRGRGQGQYFGPGTRLTVT.

The chain uses TRBV19 and TRBJ2-1; TRBD2 agrees at 13 bases. CDR3 size: 19 residues. With 2 bases clipped from V and 1 base from J, the junction kept 8 bases outside the gene matches. Germline CDR1 is LNHDA and CDR2 is SQIVND (reference sequence). This CDR3 is CASSIWGLAGSGSYNEQFF. The CDR3 DNA follows: TGTGCCAGTAGTATATGGGGACTAGCGGGAAGTGGGTCCTACAATGAGCAGTTCTTC.

This chain joins TRBV2 and TRBJ1-3, with TRBD1 matching over 8 bases. The CDR3 extends over 16 amino acids. The germline V gene has CDR1 SNHLY and CDR2 FYNNEI. Germline trimming cut 4 bases from V and 4 bases from J; bases unmatched to any gene: 9. CDR3 in amino acids: CASSVYKQGEGNTIYF. CDR3 nucleotide sequence: TGTGCCAGCAGTGTATATAAACAGGGGGAAGGAAACACCATATATTTT.

By share, this clone ranks as medium-sized. The chain combines TRBV2 with TRBJ1-2; 7 positions match TRBD1. The CDR3 totals 12 residues. Losses at the gene ends were 8 bases for V and 6 bases for J; bases not matched to a gene: 6. Germline lookup yields CDR1 SNHLY and CDR2 FYNNEI. Here the CDR3 reads CASQGTENGYTF. CDR3 sequence (DNA): TGTGCCAGCCAGGGGACAGAGAATGGCTACACCTTC. Full variable domain (remainder filled in from reference TRBV2 and TRBJ1-2): EPEVTQTPSHQVTQMGQEVILRCVPISNHLYFYWYRQILGQKVEFLVSFYNNEISEKSEIFDDQFSVERPDGSNFTLKIRSTKLEDSAMYFCASQGTENGYTFGSGTRLTVV.

The count of this clone is one. The chain uses TRBV7-3 and TRBJ2-2; perhaps TRBD2 as D (7 bases). The germline V and J ends were trimmed by 4 bases and 5 bases, with 14 bases remaining between them. The germline V gene has CDR1 SGHTA and CDR2 FQGTGA. The CDR3 is 15 residues long. Written as DNA, the CDR3 is TGTGCCAGCAGCTCAACAGGGAGGGGAACCGGGGAGCTGTTTTTT. Amino acids: CASSSTGRGTGELFF.

This clone was detected a few times. The chain employs TRBV6-1 and TRBJ2-1; D unclear. V dropped 0 bases and J dropped 5 bases, with 5 bases sitting between them. CDR1 is MNHNS and CDR2 is SASEGT in the germline V gene. This CDR3 has 13 residues. The CDR3 DNA sequence: TGTGCCAGCAGTGAAGCGACACACAATGAGCAGTTCTTC. It encodes CASSEATHNEQFF.

Only one count was recorded for this clone. V gene TRBV4-2 combines with J gene TRBJ1-5, with D hard to call. The CDR3 is 16 amino acids. Germline CDR1 and CDR2: LGHNA and YNFKEQ. Trimming took off 0 bases at V and 2 bases at J, with 11 bases between the two ends. The CDR3 nucleotides read TGTGCCAGCAGCCAAGAGGGAGGGCGTGGCAATCAGCCCCAGCATTTT. It is translated as CASSQEGGRGNQPQHF.

The chain links TRBV4-1 to TRBJ2-1; 10 bases are a match to TRBD2. CDR3 size: 15 residues. The V and J ends lost 4 bases and 10 bases, in that order; junction bases with no gene match: 10. CDR1 and CDR2 (germline): MGHRA, YSYEKL. The CDR3 DNA follows: TGCGCCAGCAGCCTGCGGGGACTAGCGCCTTCGGAGCAGTTCTTC. Translating gives CASSLRGLAPSEQFF.

The chain carries TRBV2 and TRBJ1-3; no clear D gene. Germline CDR1 SNHLY, CDR2 FYNNEI. The CDR3 is 18 residues long. Trimming took 6 bases from V and 4 from J, leaving 25 bases between them. The CDR3 coding sequence is TGTGCCAGCAGCCTAGCCCTCCCACGGCTCCTGGACGGAAACACCATATATTTT. The encoded protein is CASSLALPRLLDGNTIYF.

CDR3 protein: CASRGDTGELFF. In DNA, the CDR3 is TGTGCCAGCAGAGGAGACACCGGGGAGCTGTTTTTT. The V and J genes are TRBV7-2 and TRBJ2-2; no clear D. V gave up 6 bases and J gave up 3 bases, with 5 bases separating them. Germline CDR1 and CDR2: SGHTA and FQGNSA. The CDR3 is 12 amino acids.

V gene TRBV4-1 combines with J gene TRBJ2-1; D is perhaps TRBD2 (5 bases). The V end lost 4 bases, the J end lost 10 bases, and 14 bases lay between the germline ends. This CDR3 has 13 amino acids. Germline CDR1 and CDR2: MGHRA and YSYEKL. DNA of the CDR3: TGCGCCAGCAGCCTGATTGGACTTCGAGAGCAGTTCTTC. This encodes CASSLIGLREQFF.

This clone has a single count. The chain carries TRBV6-6 and TRBJ1-1; D gene unclear. Trimming pared 2 bases from V and 0 bases from J, leaving 7 bases between. This CDR3 has 14 residues. Looked up from germline, CDR1 is MNHNY and CDR2 is SVGAGI (reference sequence). CDR3 region: CASSYGSMNTEAFF. The CDR3 region has the DNA TGTGCCAGCAGTTACGGCTCGATGAACACTGAAGCTTTCTTT.

With respect to this clone: This CDR3 is also generated by other DNA sequences in the sample. The chain combines TRBV18 with TRBJ1-1; D unclear. CDR3 length: 15 residues. Germline values: CDR1 KGHSH, CDR2 LQKENI. With 3 bases removed from V and 0 bases from J, the gap between germline ends came to 11 bases. The CDR3 sequence: CASSPVGQMNTEAFF. The CDR3 coding sequence is TGTGCCAGCTCACCTGTTGGGCAGATGAACACTGAAGCTTTCTTT.

The chain has TRBV18 and TRBJ2-4, with 8 bases identical to TRBD2. This CDR3 is 16 amino acids long. V lost 3 bases to trimming and J lost 0 bases; unmatched junction nucleotides: 4. Germline V gene data show CDR1 as KGHSH and CDR2 as LQKENI. The CDR3 reads CASSPTSAIAKNIQYF. The DNA of the CDR3 is TGTGCCAGCTCACCGACTAGCGCGATAGCCAAAAACATTCAGTACTTC.

J is TRBJ2-5 and V is TRBV6-6; D is uncertain. Between the trimmed V and J ends, which lost 5 bases and 5 bases, there was a span of 12 bases. This CDR3 region has 13 residues. In germline, CDR1 is MNHNY, CDR2 SVGAGI (reference sequence). The CDR3 spells CASSKETRETQYF. CDR3 coding DNA: TGTGCCAGCAGTAAAGAAACGAGGGAGACCCAGTACTTC.

The chain carries TRBV28 and TRBJ2-1, with unresolved D. Germline CDR1 and CDR2: MDHEN and SYDVKM. V was pared by 6 bases and J by 5 bases, with 5 bases between. There are 11 residues in the CDR3. Here the CDR3 reads CASSTHNEQFF. CDR3 DNA: TGTGCCAGCAGCACTCACAATGAGCAGTTCTTC.

V usage is TRBV6-5 and J usage is TRBJ1-4, with 7 bases that match TRBD1. V lost 7 bases and J lost 4; bases outside the gene matches: 9. This CDR3 contains 15 residues. Germline CDR1 and CDR2: MNHEY and SVGAGI. The CDR3 nucleotides are TGTGCCAGCAAAGGGACAGCGTTCCTTAATGAAAAACTGTTTTTT. Protein product: CASKGTAFLNEKLFF.

Concerning this clone itself: Without the conserved terminal phenylalanine or tryptophan, this CDR3 likely stems from a read error. The DNA is left out, because the CDR3 cannot be placed on it with certainty; the CDR3 is given as TCRdb lists it. The rearrangement links TRBV5-1 to TRBJ1-1; TRBD1, the table's D call, was not compared with the DNA. Inclusive of both ends, the CDR3 amounts to 14 amino acids. The germline CDR1 and CDR2 sequences are SGHRS and YFSETQ. CDR3 region: CASSLESGGFRFLS.

The V and J genes are TRBV28 and TRBJ2-2, with D tentatively TRBD2 (6 bases). From germline, CDR1 is MDHEN and CDR2 SYDVKM. The CDR3 is 13 residues long. V lost 10 bases to trimming and J lost 2 bases, with 11 bases between them. The CDR3 spells CATGLPNTGELFF. CDR3 nucleotide sequence: TGTGCCACGGGACTGCCCAACACCGGGGAGCTGTTTTTT.

V and J are TRBV14 and TRBJ2-3; D unresolved. CDR1 is SGHDN, CDR2 FVKESK, per germline. V lost 4 bases to trimming and J lost 2 bases, with 13 bases between them. The CDR3 has 15 residues. The CDR3, as DNA: TGTGCCAGCAGCCCCCCGGGTCTATACACAGATACGCAGTATTTT. It is translated as CASSPPGLYTDTQYF.

The V gene is TRBV5-1, the J gene TRBJ2-5, with 8 bases that match TRBD2. J was trimmed by 4 bases and V by 0 bases; bases with no gene match: 14. The germline V gene has CDR1 SGHRS and CDR2 YFSETQ. This CDR3 is 18 amino acids long. CDR3 in amino acids: CASSLAPGRGVSLETQYF. The CDR3 region has the DNA TGCGCCAGCAGCTTGGCCCCTGGGCGGGGGGTCTCTCTAGAGACCCAGTACTTC.

The rearrangement joins TRBV4-2 to TRBJ1-6; D possibly corresponds to TRBD1 (6 bases). Germline lookup yields CDR1 LGHNA and CDR2 YNFKEQ. The germline V and J ends were trimmed by 0 bases and 9 bases, with 9 bases remaining between them. The CDR3 loop spans 14 amino acids. The CDR3: CASSQDRGSSPLHF. CDR3 nucleotide sequence: TGTGCCAGCAGCCAAGACAGGGGAAGTTCACCCCTCCACTTT.

The V call is TRBV18, the J call TRBJ1-1; tentative D call: TRBD1 (6 bases). Deletions cut 3 bases from V and 5 bases from J, with 10 bases between. CDR3 length: 13 amino acids. In germline, CDR1 is KGHSH, CDR2 LQKENI. CDR3: CASSPNRDTEAFF. In DNA form, the CDR3 reads TGTGCCAGCTCACCCAACAGGGATACTGAAGCTTTCTTT.

This clone was counted once. V and J are TRBV7-2 and TRBJ1-2; 7 nucleotides agree with TRBD1. This CDR3 spans 15 amino acids. After removal of 4 bases from V and 5 bases from J, the junction contained 10 bases not matched to a gene. CDR1 is SGHTA, CDR2 FQGNSA, per germline. The DNA for the CDR3 is TGTGCCAGCAGCTCAGGATCCGGGACAGCTTATGGCTACACCTTC. This gives the protein CASSSGSGTAYGYTF.

The chain links TRBV7-8 to TRBJ1-3; no reliable D call. The V end was cut by 5 bases, the J end by 4 bases, with 3 bases between. Germline V lookup: CDR1 SGHVS, CDR2 FQNEAQ. The CDR3 is 11 residues long. The CDR3, as DNA: TGTGCCAGCAGCCTAGGAAACACCATATATTTT. Amino acids: CASSLGNTIYF.

V usage is TRBV5-1 and J usage is TRBJ2-7, with TRBD2 matching 7 bases. The CDR3 spans 15 residues. The germline CDR1 and CDR2 sequences are SGHRS and YFSETQ. J was trimmed by 4 bases and V by 0 bases; bases with no gene match: 7. Here the CDR3 DNA reads TGCGCCAGCAGCTTGGTAGTAGGGGAGGGGTACGAGCAGTACTTC. It codes for CASSLVVGEGYEQYF. Filled out from reference TRBV5-1 and TRBJ2-7, the complete variable domain reads KAGVTQTPRYLIKTRGQQVTLSCSPISGHRSVSWYQQTPGQGLQFLFEYFSETQRNKGNFPGRFSGRQFSNSRSEMNVSTLELGDSALYLCASSLVVGEGYEQYFGPGTRLTVT.

This chain connects TRBV2 to TRBJ2-2; 7 nucleotides align to TRBD2. This CDR3 spans 15 amino acids. Germline-derived CDR1 and CDR2 are SNHLY and FYNNEI. Unmatched junction bases numbered 7, after V lost 6 bases and J lost 3 bases. The DNA of the CDR3 is TGTGCCAGCAGGAATAGCGGGCTTTACACCGGGGAGCTGTTTTTT. This gives the protein CASRNSGLYTGELFF.

The chain uses TRBV28 and TRBJ1-3, with 7 bases aligning to TRBD1. The germline gives CDR1 MDHEN, CDR2 SYDVKM. V was pared by 1 base and J by 7 bases, with 13 bases of the junction left unmatched. CDR3 size: 17 residues. The DNA of the CDR3 is TGTGCCAGCAGTTTATTGATGACAGGGTCGCGAGGGAACACCATATATTTT. It is translated as CASSLLMTGSRGNTIYF.

The chain employs TRBV27 and TRBJ1-3, with TRBD1 as a possible D gene (6 bases). This CDR3 spans 16 amino acids. The V end lost 8 bases, the J end lost 4 bases, and 21 bases lay between the germline ends. Per the germline V gene, CDR1 is MNHEY and CDR2 is SMNVEV (reference sequence). CDR3 amino acids: CASGLPGGEAGNTIYF. CDR3 nucleotides: TGTGCCAGCGGATTGCCTGGGGGCGAGGCCGGAAACACCATATATTTT.

The V call is TRBV6-4, the J call TRBJ2-3, with TRBD2 matching 8 bases. In germline, CDR1 is MRHNA, CDR2 SNTAGT. Trimming cost V 4 bases and J 3 bases; bases outside gene matches: 6. The CDR3 loop spans 15 amino acids. The CDR3 reads CASSATSGETDTQYF. The CDR3 DNA reads as TGTGCCAGCAGTGCAACTAGCGGTGAAACAGATACGCAGTATTTT.